This T cell receptor (beta chain) was documented in a study of blood T cell repertoires in COVID-19. Across the whole study: PBMCs, B-cell-depleted T cells, or T cells provided the cDNA or gDNA that made up the material.

Sequencing used immunoSEQ multiplex PCR; TCRdb keeps in-frame clones, though not all of them. There are about 86,000 clones in the sample; approximately 80% occur only once, and approximately 34% lies in the top ten. The CDR3 length is 14 residues. Between the trimmed V and J ends, which lost 6 bases and 1 base, there was a span of 12 bases. Looked up from germline, CDR1 is MGHRA and CDR2 is YSYEKL. The sequence derives from a woman over 75 with active or convalescent COVID-19. The chain couples TRBV4-1 to TRBJ2-5, with a tentative D call TRBD2 (5 bases). The sequenced material came from peripheral blood. The CDR3 nucleotides read TGCGCCAGCAGTAGGAGGAACCTCCAAGAGACCCAGTACTTC. This sequence encodes CASSRRNLQETQYF.